This entry is about one T cell receptor beta chain. The target antigen is unknown. The record originates from a study of T cell responses to AZD1222 COVID-19 vaccine. The study's findings and limits: Repertoire sampling was restricted to post-peak T cell response timepoints. The span of vaccine-associated CD4 TCRs extended across spike, with dominance at 160-218 and 743-854.

V was cut by 1 base and J by 2 bases, with 5 bases left in between. CDR1 is SEHNR and CDR2 is FQNEAQ in the germline V gene (reference sequence). This CDR3 comprises 14 residues. Sequenced by immunoSEQ multiplex PCR; TCRdb stores in-frame clones only, minus some. Of nearly 80,000 clones listed, around 81% were seen once; the top ten hold around 20%. The chain combines TRBV7-9 with TRBJ1-4; D unresolved. Source: peripheral blood, taken on day 0 of AZD1222 vaccination. This TCR came from an adult in good health. The CDR3 is CASSLDSTNEKLFF. CDR3 DNA: TGTGCCAGCAGCTTAGACAGCACTAATGAAAAACTGTTTTTT. Full variable domain (remainder filled in from reference TRBV7-9 and TRBJ1-4): DTGVSQNPRHKITKRGQNVTFRCDPISEHNRLYWYRQTLGQGPEFLTYFQNEAQLEKSRLLSDRFSAERPKGSFSTLEIQRTEQGDSAMYLCASSLDSTNEKLFFGSGTQLSVL.